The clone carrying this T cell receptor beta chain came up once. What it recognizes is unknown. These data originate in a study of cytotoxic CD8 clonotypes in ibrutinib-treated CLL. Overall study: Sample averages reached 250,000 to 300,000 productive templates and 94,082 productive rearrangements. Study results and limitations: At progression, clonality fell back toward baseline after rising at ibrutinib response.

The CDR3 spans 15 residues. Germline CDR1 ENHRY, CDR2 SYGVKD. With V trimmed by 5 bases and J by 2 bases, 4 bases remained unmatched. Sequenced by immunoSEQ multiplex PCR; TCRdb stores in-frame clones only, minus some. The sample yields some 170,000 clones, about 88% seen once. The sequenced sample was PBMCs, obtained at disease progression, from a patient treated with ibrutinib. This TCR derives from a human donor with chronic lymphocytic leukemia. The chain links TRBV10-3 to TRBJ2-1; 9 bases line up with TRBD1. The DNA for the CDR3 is TGTGCCATCAGTACAGGGGGCGACCCCTACAATGAGCAGTTCTTC. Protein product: CAISTGGDPYNEQFF.